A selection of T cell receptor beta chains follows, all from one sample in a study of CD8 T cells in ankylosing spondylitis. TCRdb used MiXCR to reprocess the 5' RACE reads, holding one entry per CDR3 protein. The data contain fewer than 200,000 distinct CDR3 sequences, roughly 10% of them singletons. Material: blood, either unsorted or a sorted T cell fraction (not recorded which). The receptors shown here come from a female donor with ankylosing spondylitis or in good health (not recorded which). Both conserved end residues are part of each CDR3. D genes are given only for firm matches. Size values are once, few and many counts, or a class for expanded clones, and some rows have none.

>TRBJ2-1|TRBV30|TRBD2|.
TGTGCCTGGAGCGGGACTAGCGGGAGTGGTAATGAGCAGTTCTTC
CAWSGTSGSGNEQFF
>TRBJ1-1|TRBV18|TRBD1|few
TGTGCCAGCTCGCCCGGGACAGGGATGAACACTGAAGCTTTCTTT
CASSPGTGMNTEAFF
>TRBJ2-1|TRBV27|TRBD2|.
TGTGCCAGCAGTTTAGACAGCGGGAGTTACAATGAGCAGTTCTTC
CASSLDSGSYNEQFF
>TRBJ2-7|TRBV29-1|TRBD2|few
TGCAGCGTTGAAGAAAAAGGACTAGCGGGAGGGCCCGAGTCCTACGAGCAGTACTTC
CSVEEKGLAGGPESYEQYF
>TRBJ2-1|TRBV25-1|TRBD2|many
TGTGCCAGCAGTGAATATTTTTCTGTGGGAGGGCCGGAGGAGCAGTTCTTC
CASSEYFSVGGPEEQFF
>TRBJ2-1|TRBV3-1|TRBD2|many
TGTGCCAGCAGCCAAGTTGGAGCTAGCGGGAGGGCCTCTGGCCCCTACAATGAGCAGTTCTTC
CASSQVGASGRASGPYNEQFF
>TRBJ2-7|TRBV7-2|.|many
TGTGCCAGCAGCATCCCCGGGGAGCAGTACTTC
CASSIPGEQYF
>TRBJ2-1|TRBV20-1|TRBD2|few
TGCAGTGCTAGACTCCATTCTAGCGGGATGTTCAATGAGCAGTTCTTC
CSARLHSSGMFNEQFF
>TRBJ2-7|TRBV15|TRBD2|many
TGTGCCACCAGCAGAGATCGGGCTAGCGGGATGAGGGAGCAGTACTTC
CATSRDRASGMREQYF
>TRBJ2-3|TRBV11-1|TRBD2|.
TGTGCCAGCAGCTTAGTAGCCGTCCGGCTAGCGGGAGCATCAGATACGCAGTATTTT
CASSLVAVRLAGASDTQYF
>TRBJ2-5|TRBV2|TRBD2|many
TGTGCCAGCAGAGGGTCCTTCGCGGGAGGGCCGGAGGTGGAGACCCAGTACTTC
CASRGSFAGGPEVETQYF
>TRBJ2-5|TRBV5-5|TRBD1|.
TGTGCCAGCAGCCCAGGGACAGGTTTGGGGGAGACCCAGTACTTC
CASSPGTGLGETQYF
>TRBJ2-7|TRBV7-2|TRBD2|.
TGTGCCAGCAACCGGGCTAGCGGGAGTGGCGAGCAGTACTTC
CASNRASGSGEQYF
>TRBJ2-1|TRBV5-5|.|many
TGTGCCAGCAGCTTGTCCGGGGCCGGGGGAGGCAATGAGCAGTTCTTC
CASSLSGAGGGNEQFF
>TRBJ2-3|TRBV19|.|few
TGTGCCAGTAGTATTCGGGACCGTAGCACAGATACGCAGTATTTT
CASSIRDRSTDTQYF
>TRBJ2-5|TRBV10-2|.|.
TGCGCCAGCAACAGTGGGGAGACCCAGTACTTC
CASNSGETQYF
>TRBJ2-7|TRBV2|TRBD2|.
TGTGCCAGCAGTGAGTCCCCCGGGAGTCTAGCGGGTTACGAGCAGTACTTC
CASSESPGSLAGYEQYF
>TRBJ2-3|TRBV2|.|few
TGTGCCAGCGGGACGAGGGATACGCAGTATTTT
CASGTRDTQYF